These 13 T cell receptor beta chains were sequenced from one sample in a study of OX40 agonist ivuxolimab in advanced cancers. Assay used: immunoSEQ multiplex PCR; TCRdb lists only in-frame clones, some missing. Of 10,000 or so clones listed, roughly 79% are singletons. This sample comprised CD4+ or CD8+ T cells sorted from blood, obtained in a trial of the OX40 agonist ivuxolimab. The receptors stem from an adult with an advanced solid tumor such as melanoma, head and neck, liver or kidney cancer.

Within the sample, this clone is medium-sized. The V call is TRBV27, the J call TRBJ1-2; D ambiguous. The CDR3 runs to 13 residues. The germline gives CDR1 MNHEY, CDR2 SMNVEV (reference sequence). V lost 0 bases and J lost 0, with 2 bases in between. The CDR3 coding sequence is TGTGCCAGCAGTTTATCACCTAACTATGGCTACACCTTC. This sequence encodes CASSLSPNYGYTF.

The V gene is TRBV6-5, the J gene TRBJ1-1; D uncertain. V shed 5 bases and J shed 3 bases, with 13 bases lying between them. CDR3 length equals 14 residues. Germline CDR1 is MNHEY and CDR2 is SVGAGI. This CDR3 reads CASSEREEYTEAFF. In nucleotides, the CDR3 is TGTGCCAGCAGTGAACGGGAGGAGTACACTGAAGCTTTCTTT.

The J gene is TRBJ2-7, the V gene TRBV1; the DNA was not used to check the table's D call, TRBD2. TRBV1 is reported as a pseudogene. The CDR3 covers 18 residues. In nucleotides, the CDR3 is TGCACCAGCAGCGGACCTAGCGGGAGGGTTCTGGGCTCCTACGAGCAGTACTTC. Amino acids: CTSSGPSGRVLGSYEQYF.

V usage is TRBV14 and J usage is TRBJ2-7, with a tentative D call TRBD2 (6 bases). The CDR3 has 14 residues. V lost 1 base to trimming and J lost 6 bases, with 13 bases between them. Germline V gene sequence: CDR1 SGHDN, CDR2 FVKESK. Written as DNA, the CDR3 is TGTGCCAGCAGCCAAGGACTAGGAGTCGGCGAGCAGTACTTC. It specifies CASSQGLGVGEQYF.

The CDR3 region has the DNA TGTGCCAGCAGTTTGAGGGGCAATGAGCAGTTCTTC. Translation gives CASSLRGNEQFF. This chain connects TRBV27 to TRBJ2-1; either TRBD1 or TRBD2 may supply D (5 bases each). Germline V gene data show CDR1 as MNHEY and CDR2 as SMNVEV (reference sequence). This CDR3 has 12 residues. Trimming removed 3 bases at V and 6 bases at J, with 6 bases between.

The chain joins TRBV10-3 to TRBJ2-7; a weak D match, TRBD1 (5 bases). V lost 9 bases, J lost 11 bases, and 17 bases lay in between. Germline V lookup: CDR1 ENHRY, CDR2 SYGVKD. The CDR3 sequence is 11 residues long. This CDR3 is CAIFRAGPKYF. The CDR3 DNA sequence: TGTGCCATTTTTCGGGCAGGGCCCAAGTACTTC.

This chain connects TRBV27 to TRBJ1-2, with 9 bases matching TRBD1. Per the germline V gene, CDR1 is MNHEY and CDR2 is SMNVEV (reference sequence). The CDR3 is 16 amino acids. The J segment lost 4 bases and the V segment lost 4 bases, leaving 10 bases of the junction unmatched. CDR3 sequence reads: CASSSTRDRVAYGYTF. The CDR3 region has the DNA TGTGCCAGCAGTTCTACCCGGGACAGGGTGGCCTATGGCTACACCTTC.

The J gene is TRBJ2-7, the V gene TRBV11-3, with 13 bases identical to TRBD2. The CDR3 contains 16 residues. Unmatched junction bases numbered 7, after V lost 5 bases and J lost 3 bases. Germline CDR1 is SGHNT and CDR2 is YENEEA. CDR3 sequence: CASSPGTSGTRYEQYF. The CDR3 DNA follows: TGTGCCAGCAGCCCCGGGACTAGCGGGACACGCTACGAGCAGTACTTC.

The chain recombines TRBV6-6 with TRBJ2-3, with no clear D. The germline gives CDR1 MNHNY, CDR2 SVGAGI (reference sequence). V was trimmed by 0 bases and J by 4 bases, leaving 8 bases between them. There are 14 residues in the CDR3. CDR3 sequence (DNA): TGTGCCAGCAGTTACTCGAATTTCCCAGATACGCAGTATTTT. Translating it yields CASSYSNFPDTQYF.

The rearrangement uses TRBV23-1 and TRBJ1-2; D is uncertain. TRBV23-1 is classed as an ORF, of uncertain function. The CDR3 spans 12 residues. V lost 2 bases and J lost 7, with 8 bases in between. The CDR3: CASSQPESGYTF. CDR3 nucleotides: TGCGCCAGCAGTCAACCCGAGAGTGGCTACACCTTC.

The chain combines TRBV13 with TRBJ2-3; 8 nucleotides match TRBD2. Unmatched junction bases numbered 2, after V lost 6 bases and J lost 6 bases. Germline CDR1 reads PRHDT; CDR2 reads FYEKMQ (reference sequence). This CDR3 region has 12 residues. The CDR3 sequence: CASSRGGDTQYF. DNA of the CDR3: TGTGCCAGCAGTCGCGGGGGGGATACGCAGTATTTT.

The chain combines TRBV30 with TRBJ2-7, with a possible D match to TRBD2 (5 bases). CDR3 length: 12 residues. Trimming took off 0 bases at V and 6 bases at J, with 9 bases between the two ends. Germline CDR1 is GTSNPN and CDR2 is SVGIG (reference sequence). Written as DNA, the CDR3 is TGTGCCTGGAGTGTACTAGGGCTCGAGCAGTACTTC. Protein sequence: CAWSVLGLEQYF.

J is TRBJ2-4 and V is TRBV27; D gene unclear. This CDR3 has 14 amino acids. CDR1 MNHEY and CDR2 SMNVEV come from the germline V gene (reference sequence). The V gene lost 0 bases and the J gene lost 9 bases, with 12 bases spanning the gap. CDR3 residues: CASSLSLGSLIQYF. CDR3 nucleotide sequence: TGTGCCAGCAGTTTATCCCTGGGCAGCCTCATTCAGTACTTC.